This passage covers 16 T cell receptor beta chains from one sample sequenced in a study of T cell responses to AZD1222 COVID-19 vaccine. The method was immunoSEQ multiplex PCR; TCRdb's version includes in-frame clones alone and lacks a portion of them. The sample holds fewer than 95,000 clones; around nine tenths are singletons and the top ten take about 5.5%. Material: peripheral blood, obtained 28 days after the second AZD1222 dose. All receptors come from an adult who received the AZD1222 COVID-19 vaccine.

The chain carries TRBV10-3 and TRBJ1-2, with 10 bases matching TRBD1. Losses at the gene ends were 6 bases for V and 6 bases for J; bases not matched to a gene: 7. The CDR3 is 14 residues long. The germline CDR1 and CDR2 sequences are ENHRY and SYGVKD. In nucleotides, the CDR3 is TGTGCCATCAGCCGAGACGGACAGGGGGATGGCTACACCTTC. It translates to CAISRDGQGDGYTF.

This rearrangement joins TRBV30 to TRBJ1-5, with TRBD1 matching over 9 bases. The V gene's germline CDR1 is GTSNPN and CDR2 SVGIG (reference sequence). CDR3 length: 13 residues. Trimming at V came to 5 bases and at J to 6 bases, leaving 5 bases not matched to a gene. The CDR3 nucleotides are TGTGCCTGGGGAAACAGGGGGCGTCAGCCCCAGCATTTT. Its protein product is CAWGNRGRQPQHF. Full variable domain (outside the CDR3, taken from reference TRBV30 and TRBJ1-5): SQTIHQWPATLVQPVGSPLSLECTVEGTSNPNLYWYRQAAGRGLQLLFYSVGIGQISSEVPQNLSASRPQDRQFILSSKKLLLSDSGFYLCAWGNRGRQPQHFGDGTRLSIL.

This chain links TRBV29-1 with TRBJ2-1; D uncertain. The CDR3 extends over 15 amino acids. The germline V and J ends were trimmed by 5 bases and 0 bases, with 14 bases remaining between them. The germline CDR1 and CDR2 sequences are SQVTM and ANQGSEA. The CDR3 DNA follows: TGCAGCGTTCAAGGTGGGGTTAGCTCCTACAATGAGCAGTTCTTC. Protein product: CSVQGGVSSYNEQFF.

The chain couples TRBV19 to TRBJ1-1; D gene unclear. Trimming took 6 bases from V and 5 from J, leaving 10 bases between them. The CDR3 is 12 amino acids. Germline CDR1 and CDR2: LNHDA and SQIVND (reference sequence). The CDR3 DNA sequence: TGTGCCAGTAGAGGTGGGCATACTGAAGCTTTCTTT. Its translation is CASRGGHTEAFF.

The chain links TRBV19 to TRBJ1-6; D unresolved. Trimming left V 5 bases short and J 9 bases short, with 14 bases between. The CDR3 loop spans 14 amino acids. Germline CDR1 LNHDA, CDR2 SQIVND (reference sequence). The CDR3 bases are TGTGCCAGTAGTTGGGGATTGGGCGGTTCACCCCTCCACTTT. Translation: CASSWGLGGSPLHF.

This clone has more than one count but fewer than ten. DNA of the CDR3: TGTGCCAGCAGTTGGGCCCGTGGGGCCAACGTCCTGACTTTC. Its translation is CASSWARGANVLTF. The chain combines TRBV6-2 or TRBV6-3 with TRBJ2-6; no clear D gene. The CDR3 runs to 14 residues. Per the germline V gene, CDR1 is MNHEY and CDR2 is SVGEGT. V was trimmed by 4 bases and J by 3 bases, leaving 7 bases between them.

The chain couples TRBV29-1 to TRBJ1-2, with D tentatively TRBD1 (5 bases). CDR3 length: 12 residues. The germline V and J ends were trimmed by 6 bases and 5 bases, with 13 bases remaining between them. Germline CDR1 reads SQVTM; CDR2 reads ANQGSEA. This chain's CDR3 is CSVTGRIYGYTF. CDR3 sequence (DNA): TGCAGCGTGACGGGACGGATTTATGGCTACACCTTC.

This clone was detected only a few times. The chain carries TRBV25-1 and TRBJ1-2; D is unresolved. Trimming stripped 5 bases from V and 3 bases from J, with 13 bases between. This CDR3 has 14 residues. Per the germline V gene, CDR1 is MGHDK and CDR2 is SYGVNS. The CDR3 DNA is TGTGCCAGCAGTACCGAAGGAGGAGACTATGGCTACACCTTC. Protein: CASSTEGGDYGYTF.

The chain uses TRBV7-6 and TRBJ1-6; weak D call: TRBD1 (6 bases). CDR1 and CDR2 (germline): SGHVS, FNYEAQ. The ends were cut back, 1 base at V and 7 bases at J, with 11 bases in the middle. The CDR3 length is 15 residues. The DNA of the CDR3 is TGTGCCAGCAGCTTAGAAGGGGGGAGGAATTCACCCCTCCACTTT. It codes for CASSLEGGRNSPLHF.

V and J are TRBV28 and TRBJ1-2; no clear D. Germline values: CDR1 MDHEN, CDR2 SYDVKM. Trimming took off 6 bases at V and 4 bases at J, with 9 bases between the two ends. CDR3 length: 12 residues. The CDR3 DNA reads TGTGCCAGCAGCCTCGCGATCTATGGCTACACCTTC. Its protein is CASSLAIYGYTF.

This chain connects TRBV19 to TRBJ1-5; tentative D call: TRBD1 (5 bases). Trimming removed 4 bases at V and 3 bases at J, with 13 bases between. This CDR3 comprises 15 residues. Germline CDR1 reads LNHDA; CDR2 reads SQIVND (reference sequence). CDR3 loop: CASSTGTFYNQPQHF. The DNA for the CDR3 is TGTGCCAGTAGTACGGGGACCTTTTACAATCAGCCCCAGCATTTT.

This clone was counted only a few times. CDR3 DNA sequence: TGTGCCAGCAGCCCTGGCCGCATGAACACTGAAGCTTTCTTT. It encodes CASSPGRMNTEAFF. The genes are TRBV7-8 and TRBJ1-1; D is undetermined. The CDR3 runs to 14 residues. Germline CDR1 is SGHVS and CDR2 is FQNEAQ. Trimming cost V 5 bases and J 0 bases, with 10 bases left between them.

The V call is TRBV4-1, the J call TRBJ1-2; D remains unclear. Germline CDR1 reads MGHRA; CDR2 reads YSYEKL. V lost 1 base to trimming and J lost 2 bases, with 11 bases between them. The CDR3 length is 15 residues. The CDR3 DNA is TGCGCCAGCAGCCAAGGTGAAGTTTTGAACTATGGCTACACCTTC. This codes for CASSQGEVLNYGYTF.

The chain links TRBV2 to TRBJ2-7; TRBD1 matches at 7 bases. Germline lookup yields CDR1 SNHLY and CDR2 FYNNEI. The CDR3 is made up of 14 amino acids. V gave up 4 bases and J gave up 6 bases; unmatched junction bases: 9. The CDR3: CASSGDRAPGEQYF. The CDR3 DNA sequence: TGTGCCAGCAGTGGAGACAGGGCACCTGGCGAGCAGTACTTC.

V usage is TRBV19 and J usage is TRBJ1-2; maybe TRBD1 (5 bases). The CDR3 sequence is 15 residues long. Germline CDR1 is LNHDA and CDR2 is SQIVND (reference sequence). Trimming removed 10 bases from V and 6 bases from J, with 24 bases in between. The CDR3 DNA reads as TGTGCCACCTCTCCGACAGCACCGACTATAGATGGCTACACCTTC. Its protein is CATSPTAPTIDGYTF.

This clone has only one observation. CDR3 sequence reads: CASSESPGATEAFF. Here the CDR3 DNA reads TGCGCCAGCAGTGAGTCTCCGGGAGCCACTGAAGCTTTCTTT. V and J are TRBV10-2 and TRBJ1-1, with D uncertain. Trimming took 0 bases from V and 4 from J, leaving 9 bases between them. Germline loops: CDR1 WSHSY, CDR2 SAAADI. This CDR3 has 14 residues.